Listed below are T cell receptor beta chains from one sample, sequenced in a study of blood T cells in healthy people across ages. In TCRdb, the 5' RACE reads were re-called with MiXCR into one record per CDR3 protein. The table shows 630,000 or so distinct CDR3 sequences, with 32% occurring only once. Specimen: blood. These TCRs come from a woman of 80 years or more in good health. Both conserved end residues are part of each CDR3. Each record gives: D gene, clone size, J gene, V gene, CDR3 DNA, CDR3 protein. A D gene is named only where the DNA matches it firmly. The listing skips clone size in some rows; elsewhere it reads once, few, many or a size class.

D: .; size: many; J: TRBJ1-5; V: TRBV30; DNA: TGTGCCTGGAGTCGGAGGGGGAATCAGCCCCAGCATTTT; CDR3: CAWSRRGNQPQHF
D: .; size: once; J: TRBJ2-5; V: TRBV5-1; DNA: TGCGCCAGCAGCTTGGGGTCCAGTAAAGAGACCCAGTACTTC; CDR3: CASSLGSSKETQYF
D: .; size: .; J: TRBJ2-3; V: TRBV6-5; DNA: TGTGCCAGCAGTTACGGCCGGAGGCCTAGCACAGATACGCAGTATTTT; CDR3: CASSYGRRPSTDTQYF
D: TRBD2; size: many; J: TRBJ2-3; V: TRBV28; DNA: TGTGCCAGCCTAGCGGCCTTTTTGGATACGCAGTATTTT; CDR3: CASLAAFLDTQYF
D: .; size: many; J: TRBJ1-2; V: TRBV20-1; DNA: TGCAGTGCTAGGGACAAGAGGGCTAAGGATGGCTACACCTTC; CDR3: CSARDKRAKDGYTF
D: .; size: many; J: TRBJ2-3; V: TRBV20-1; DNA: TGCAGTGCTAGGGAGACGGCCCGTACGCAGTATTTT; CDR3: CSARETARTQYF
D: .; size: many; J: TRBJ2-7; V: TRBV20-1; DNA: TGCAGTGCTCAGGGGGGGGGGGCCACCGAGCAGTACTTC; CDR3: CSAQGGGATEQYF
D: .; size: .; J: TRBJ2-5; V: TRBV14; DNA: TGTGCCAGCAGCCCCAGCGGACAAGTTGAGACCCAGTACTTC; CDR3: CASSPSGQVETQYF
D: TRBD2; size: .; J: TRBJ2-4; V: TRBV29-1; DNA: TGCAGCGTCCTAGCGGGGGGCACGAACATTCAGTACTTC; CDR3: CSVLAGGTNIQYF
D: TRBD1; size: many; J: TRBJ2-7; V: TRBV9; DNA: TGTGCCAGCAGCGGATCCGGGACAGGGCTTATTTCCTACGAGCAGTACTTC; CDR3: CASSGSGTGLISYEQYF
D: .; size: .; J: TRBJ2-7; V: TRBV2; DNA: TGTGCCAGCAGGAAAGGGGAGACTAGCTACGAGCAGTACTTC; CDR3: CASRKGETSYEQYF
D: .; size: .; J: TRBJ2-7; V: TRBV20-1; DNA: TGCAGTGCTAGAGAGACTCGTCCCTACGAGCAGTACTTC; CDR3: CSARETRPYEQYF
D: TRBD2; size: few; J: TRBJ2-1; V: TRBV6-2/TRBV6-3; DNA: TGTGCCAGCAGTTACATGGGCGGGGGGGCCCCCAATGAGCAGTTCTTC; CDR3: CASSYMGGGAPNEQFF
D: .; size: .; J: TRBJ2-1; V: TRBV5-1; DNA: TGCGCCAGCAGCTTGCGGAGTGTGGGTTTTACTGAGCAGTTCTTC; CDR3: CASSLRSVGFTEQFF
D: .; size: few; J: TRBJ2-3; V: TRBV7-9; DNA: TGTGCCAGCAGCTTAAAGGGGGAAAGCACAGATACGCAGTATTTT; CDR3: CASSLKGESTDTQYF
D: TRBD1; size: many; J: TRBJ2-7; V: TRBV11-1; DNA: TGTGCCAGCAGCCCCCAGTCCGGGACAGACTACTCCGAGCAGTACTTC; CDR3: CASSPQSGTDYSEQYF
D: TRBD2; size: .; J: TRBJ2-7; V: TRBV7-2; DNA: TGTGCCAGCAGCTTATCAGGAGGGAGGGAGTACGAGCAGTACTTC; CDR3: CASSLSGGREYEQYF
D: .; size: .; J: TRBJ2-7; V: TRBV5-1; DNA: TGCGCCAGCAGCCTAACGCCGGGCCCTAGTTCCTACAATGAGCAGTACTTC; CDR3: CASSLTPGPSSYNEQYF
D: TRBD2; size: many; J: TRBJ2-1; V: TRBV6-5; DNA: TGTGCCAGCAGTTACCCTCGTGCCGCGGGGGACGATGAGCAGTTCTTC; CDR3: CASSYPRAAGDDEQFF
D: .; size: few; J: TRBJ1-1; V: TRBV5-1; DNA: TGCGCCAGCAGCTTGGACGGCAGCCAACCTGAAGCTTTCTTT; CDR3: CASSLDGSQPEAFF
D: TRBD1; size: many; J: TRBJ1-4; V: TRBV9; DNA: TGTGCCAGCAGCGATAGGACAGGGGGGCCTAATGAAAAACTGTTTTTT; CDR3: CASSDRTGGPNEKLFF
D: .; size: .; J: TRBJ2-7; V: TRBV21-1; DNA: TGTGCCAGCAGTAAGCTTTTCCGGGACCGGTCCTACGAGCAGTACTTC; CDR3: CASSKLFRDRSYEQYF
D: .; size: .; J: TRBJ2-1; V: TRBV5-5; DNA: TGTGCCAGCAGCGTAGCTGTTGTCGGGACTAATGAGCAGTTCTTC; CDR3: CASSVAVVGTNEQFF
D: .; size: many; J: TRBJ2-3; V: TRBV10-3; DNA: TGTGCCATCAGTGAGTCGGGGGACCCTCGCCGGGCAGATACGCAGTATTTT; CDR3: CAISESGDPRRADTQYF
D: .; size: many; J: TRBJ1-2; V: TRBV28; DNA: TGTGCCAGCAGTCCGGCGGACCTCTTCTATGGCTACACCTTC; CDR3: CASSPADLFYGYTF
D: TRBD1; size: few; J: TRBJ1-2; V: TRBV30; DNA: TGTGCCTGGAGTGTAACAGGGGGGAACTATGGCTACACCTTC; CDR3: CAWSVTGGNYGYTF
D: TRBD1; size: .; J: TRBJ1-2; V: TRBV7-9; DNA: TGTGCCAGCAGCCGAGTCGGGACAGGGGGCGCGAACTATGGCTACACCTTC; CDR3: CASSRVGTGGANYGYTF
D: .; size: .; J: TRBJ2-7; V: TRBV20-1; DNA: TGCAGTGCTAGGGGTTCCGGGCTAGTCGGCGAGCAGTACTTC; CDR3: CSARGSGLVGEQYF